This entry describes one T cell receptor (beta chain). No antigen is known for it. Germline V gene data show CDR1 as LNHDA and CDR2 as SQIVND (reference sequence). V shed 5 bases and J 2 bases; nucleotides not matched to a gene: 3. The CDR3 contains 15 residues. Sequencing was performed with immunoSEQ multiplex PCR; in TCRdb, only in-frame clones are kept and a portion is missing. The sample carries about 2.4 million clones, over 85% recorded once. This sample stems from a study of shared clonotypes between healthy human individuals. General study findings and limits: Generally, estimated richness proved larger in naive subsets than it did in memory subsets. In contrast to clonotypes shared by all four donors, non-shared clonotypes had lower generation probabilities.

The chain uses TRBV19 and TRBJ2-7; TRBD2 matches 13 bases. Source material: naive CD4+ T cells sorted from blood. Subset of the sample: CD45RA+ positively selected. The source of this sequence is a man aged 18 to 30 in good health. The CDR3, as DNA: TGTGCCAGTAGTGCAGGGACTAGCGGGACCTACGAGCAGTACTTC. Amino acids: CASSAGTSGTYEQYF.